The 18 T cell receptor beta chains given below trace back to one sample, sequenced in a study of cytomegalovirus exposure and HLA in healthy donors. PCR involved 60 Vbeta and 13 Jbeta primers. Method: immunoSEQ multiplex PCR; TCRdb's copy keeps in-frame clones and lacks some. The table lists 150,000 or so clones, approximately 84% of them singletons. Specimen: PBMCs. The receptors were sampled from a man in his forties or fifties in good health and CMV-seropositive.

The chain employs TRBV4-1 and TRBJ1-1; D gene ambiguous. CDR1 is MGHRA and CDR2 is YSYEKL in the germline V gene. V dropped 0 bases and J dropped 2 bases, with 7 bases sitting between them. The CDR3 loop spans 14 amino acids. This chain's CDR3 is CASSQDRSNTEAFF. Here the CDR3 DNA reads TGCGCCAGCAGCCAAGATAGGAGCAACACTGAAGCTTTCTTT.

The chain has TRBV30 and TRBJ2-5; the match to TRBD2 covers 8 bases. V lost 2 bases to trimming and J lost 5 bases; unmatched junction nucleotides: 13. Germline CDR1 reads GTSNPN; CDR2 reads SVGIG (reference sequence). This CDR3 contains 16 residues. CDR3 residues: CAWSPPGSGGRETQYF. DNA of the CDR3: TGTGCCTGGAGTCCCCCCGGGAGCGGGGGTCGTGAGACCCAGTACTTC.

The V call is TRBV9, the J call TRBJ2-3, with TRBD2 matching over 9 bases. This CDR3 spans 18 amino acids. V shed 3 bases and J 6 bases; nucleotides not matched to a gene: 17. CDR1 and CDR2 from the germline V gene are SGDLS and YYNGEE. CDR3 loop: CASSGPSGLAASGDTQYF. The CDR3 bases are TGTGCCAGCAGCGGACCCTCGGGACTAGCAGCCTCAGGGGATACGCAGTATTTT.

The J gene is TRBJ2-3, the V gene TRBV5-1; 7 bases match TRBD2. V shed 4 bases, J shed 0 bases, and the junction held 2 bases outside the gene matches. The CDR3 length is 14 residues. Germline-derived CDR1 and CDR2 are SGHRS and YFSETQ. CDR3 region: CASSAGDSTDTQYF. The DNA for the CDR3 is TGCGCCAGCAGCGCGGGAGATAGCACAGATACGCAGTATTTT.

The chain carries TRBV5-1 and TRBJ2-1; maybe TRBD2 (6 bases). CDR3 length: 14 residues. In germline, CDR1 is SGHRS, CDR2 YFSETQ. V was trimmed by 2 bases and J by 9 bases, leaving 15 bases between them. The CDR3 is CASSFELLGGEQFF. Here the CDR3 DNA reads TGCGCCAGCAGCTTTGAACTCCTGGGAGGTGAGCAGTTCTTC.

The chain recombines TRBV11-2 with TRBJ1-2; D gene uncertain. V lost 1 base, J lost 0 bases, and 6 bases lay in between. CDR1 is SGHAT and CDR2 is FQNNGV in the germline V gene. CDR3 length: 14 residues. The CDR3 is CASSLGGANYGYTF. The CDR3 coding sequence is TGTGCCAGCAGCTTAGGGGGAGCTAACTATGGCTACACCTTC.

This chain links TRBV9 with TRBJ2-1; D call uncertain. The CDR3 extends over 13 amino acids. Trimming pared 1 base from V and 4 bases from J, leaving 6 bases between. Looked up from germline, CDR1 is SGDLS and CDR2 is YYNGEE. The CDR3 reads CASSVPGYNEQFF. The CDR3 region has the DNA TGTGCCAGCAGCGTACCGGGTTACAATGAGCAGTTCTTC.

The chain employs TRBV5-1 and TRBJ2-1; 10 bases match TRBD2. V shed 6 bases and J 8 bases; nucleotides not matched to a gene: 8. Germline V CDR1 and CDR2: SGHRS, YFSETQ. The length of the CDR3 is 14 residues. The CDR3 coding sequence is TGCGCCAGCAACAGCGGGAGGGCTTTGGATGAGCAGTTCTTC. Its translation: CASNSGRALDEQFF.

A single count supports this clone. V gene TRBV10-1 combines with J gene TRBJ1-1; unclear D gene. The germline gives CDR1 WNHNN, CDR2 SYGVQD (reference sequence). Trimming shortened V by 4 bases and J by 2 bases, and 8 bases separated the two germline ends. This CDR3 is built from 13 residues. The CDR3 DNA reads as TGCGCCAGCAGTGTAAAAGCAAACACTGAAGCTTTCTTT. Encoded protein: CASSVKANTEAFF.

This clone came up once. The chain employs TRBV6-5 and TRBJ2-1; the match to TRBD2 covers 8 bases. Germline V gives CDR1 MNHEY, CDR2 SVGAGI. V lost 6 bases, J lost 2 bases, and 6 bases stayed unmatched. This CDR3 is built from 15 residues. The CDR3 spells CASSRSGSAYNEQFF. The CDR3 DNA is TGTGCCAGCAGCCGCAGCGGGAGCGCCTACAATGAGCAGTTCTTC.

This chain links TRBV6-6 with TRBJ2-2, with TRBD1 matching 10 bases. CDR1 and CDR2 from the germline V gene are MNHNY and SVGAGI (reference sequence). This CDR3 is 15 amino acids long. With 0 bases clipped from V and 9 bases from J, the junction kept 4 bases outside the gene matches. For the CDR3, the DNA is TGTGCCAGCAGTTACTCGGGGACAGGGGACCGGGAGCTGTTTTTT. It translates to CASSYSGTGDRELFF.

V and J are TRBV6-5 and TRBJ1-1, with a tentative D call TRBD1 (5 bases). The CDR3 runs 12 residues. Germline CDR1 reads MNHEY; CDR2 reads SVGAGI. V lost 7 bases, J lost 9 bases, and 15 bases lay in between. The CDR3 coding sequence is TGTGCCAGCACCTTAGGGGATGGAAAAGCTTTCTTT. It encodes CASTLGDGKAFF.

This rearrangement joins TRBV6-5 to TRBJ2-1; D uncertain. Germline V CDR1 and CDR2: MNHEY, SVGAGI. V was pared by 7 bases and J by 9 bases, with 16 bases between. The CDR3 contains 13 residues. In DNA, the CDR3 is TGTGCCAGCACCCCCCTTTCCAGTGGTGAGCAGTTCTTC. The encoded protein is CASTPLSSGEQFF.

The chain is built from TRBV5-1 and TRBJ1-2, with 9 bases lining up with TRBD1. This CDR3 region has 16 residues. The V gene's germline CDR1 is SGHRS and CDR2 YFSETQ. V shed 4 bases and J 6 bases; nucleotides not matched to a gene: 13. CDR3 DNA: TGCGCCAGCAGCGCAGGACCCGGCACAGGGGGCAATGGCTACACCTTC. This gives the protein CASSAGPGTGGNGYTF.

The chain's CDR3 is CASDRGLVKQYF. DNA of the CDR3: TGTGCCAGCGACAGGGGGCTCGTGAAGCAGTACTTC. The V gene is TRBV6-1, the J gene TRBJ2-7; 10 bases map to TRBD1. The CDR3 consists of 12 residues. The germline V gene has CDR1 MNHNS and CDR2 SASEGT. The ends lost 8 bases at V and 8 bases at J; junction bases unmatched: 6.

This chain joins TRBV6-1 and TRBJ2-5; D not resolved. The V end was cut by 2 bases, the J end by 14 bases, with 15 bases between. Germline V lookup: CDR1 MNHNS, CDR2 SASEGT. The CDR3 runs to 12 residues. The CDR3 loop is CASSERSTKGYF. In DNA form, the CDR3 reads TGTGCCAGCAGTGAAAGGAGCACCAAAGGCTACTTC.

The gene calls are TRBV7-6 and TRBJ2-1, with 13 bases lining up with TRBD2. This CDR3 spans 17 amino acids. Germline lookup yields CDR1 SGHVS and CDR2 FNYEAQ. J was trimmed by 0 bases and V by 11 bases; bases with no gene match: 10. The CDR3 is CASGGTSGANSYNEQFF. The CDR3 DNA reads TGTGCCTCGGGAGGGACTAGCGGGGCCAACTCCTACAATGAGCAGTTCTTC.

This clone was recorded once. The J gene is TRBJ2-7, the V gene TRBV18; the D gene is possibly TRBD2 (6 bases). CDR3 length: 14 amino acids. CDR1 and CDR2 (germline): KGHSH, LQKENI. The ends were cut back, 0 bases at V and 2 bases at J, with 8 bases in the middle. This chain's CDR3 is CASSPPAGTYEQYF. CDR3 in DNA: TGTGCCAGCTCACCACCGGCGGGAACCTACGAGCAGTACTTC.